What follows are 32 T cell receptor beta chains derived from one specimen sequenced in a study of blood T cells in healthy people across ages. Combining a sample-barcoded 5' primer with a J-beta primer mix, a second PCR ran for about 6 to 11 cycles. One entry per CDR3 protein results from TCRdb running MiXCR on the 5' RACE reads. The sample holds 1,800,000 or so distinct CDR3 sequences, roughly two fifths seen once. The sample taken for sequencing was blood. The source of these receptors is a human donor in good health.

This clonotype has only a few counts. V usage is TRBV11-2 and J usage is TRBJ2-4, with D perhaps assigned TRBD1 or TRBD2 (5 bases each). The better agreement between TRBJ2-7 and the DNA end casts doubt on the J call. This CDR3 has 14 amino acids. Germline CDR1 is SGHAT and CDR2 is FQNNGV. The CDR3 loop is CASSGWDPTSEQYF. CDR3 in DNA: TGTGCCAGCAGCGGATGGGACCCAACCTCCGAGCAGTACTTC.

This clonotype appeared a few times. This chain links TRBV12-3 or TRBV12-4 with TRBJ1-2; tentative D call: TRBD1 (6 bases). This CDR3 comprises 16 residues. The V end lost 5 bases, the J end lost 3 bases, and 19 bases lay between the germline ends. CDR3: CASSRPLQGRYYGYTF. DNA of the CDR3: TGTGCCAGCAGTAGGCCCTTGCAGGGGAGGTACTATGGCTACACCTTC.

This clonotype occurred a few times. This chain uses TRBV12-3 or TRBV12-4 with TRBJ2-4; TRBD2 agrees at 10 bases. Trimming took 6 bases from V and 0 from J; bases not matched to a gene: 8. This CDR3 spans 17 amino acids. The CDR3 region has the DNA TGTGCCAGCAGCGCCTGGACTAGCGGACTAGCCAAAAACATTCAGTACTTC. Its protein product is CASSAWTSGLAKNIQYF.

There are a few counts of this clonotype. The chain uses TRBV18 and TRBJ2-1; perhaps D is TRBD1 or TRBD2 (5 bases each). V was cut by 0 bases and J by 5 bases, with 11 bases left in between. Per germline, CDR1 KGHSH and CDR2 LQKENI. CDR3 size: 15 residues. CDR3 coding DNA: TGTGCCAGCTCACCACCTGTGGGACGCAACAATGAGCAGTTCTTC. This translates into CASSPPVGRNNEQFF.

The J gene is TRBJ1-6, the V gene TRBV6-6; D perhaps matches TRBD1 (5 bases). Trimming left V 10 bases short and J 9 bases short, with 16 bases between. From germline, CDR1 is MNHNY and CDR2 SVGAGI (reference sequence). CDR3 length: 13 amino acids. In DNA form, the CDR3 reads TGTGCCACCAACCGGGACGGGTTTTCACCCCTCCACTTT. Protein: CATNRDGFSPLHF.

V and J are TRBV3-1 and TRBJ1-2; D may be TRBD1 (6 bases). Germline values: CDR1 LGHDT, CDR2 YNNKEL (reference sequence). This CDR3 comprises 13 residues. V was clipped by 0 bases and J by 8 bases, with 10 bases between them. The CDR3 sequence: CASSQDHREGYTF. CDR3 DNA: TGTGCCAGCAGCCAAGACCACAGGGAAGGCTACACCTTC.

The V call is TRBV24-1, the J call TRBJ1-5, with 10 nucleotides matching TRBD1. Germline V CDR1 and CDR2: KGHDR, SFDVKD. The V and J ends lost 3 bases and 8 bases, in that order; junction bases with no gene match: 6. The length of the CDR3 is 15 residues. CDR3 amino acids: CATSDGQGDWEPQHF. Here the CDR3 DNA reads TGTGCCACCAGTGATGGACAGGGGGATTGGGAGCCCCAGCATTTT.

This clonotype was counted a single time. This sequence joins TRBV12-3 or TRBV12-4 and TRBJ1-6, with D unresolved. This CDR3 comprises 15 residues. Trimming took off 6 bases at V and 10 bases at J, with 19 bases between the two ends. The CDR3 DNA reads as TGTGCCAGCAGCCCTTCGCGAGGTGTGGAATCACCCCTCCACTTT. As protein: CASSPSRGVESPLHF.

There are a few counts of this clonotype. The rearrangement uses TRBV11-2 and TRBJ2-5, with D maybe TRBD1 (5 bases). The germline V and J ends were trimmed by 5 bases and 5 bases, with 15 bases remaining between them. The CDR3 consists of 14 residues. CDR1 is SGHAT, CDR2 FQNNGV, per germline. The CDR3 is CASSGWTRPETQYF. The CDR3, as DNA: TGTGCCAGCAGCGGGTGGACAAGGCCTGAGACCCAGTACTTC. Filled out from reference TRBV11-2 and TRBJ2-5, the complete variable domain reads EAGVAQSPRYKIIEKRQSVAFWCNPISGHATLYWYQQILGQGPKLLIQFQNNGVVDDSQLPKDRFSAERLKGVDSTLKIQPAKLEDSAVYLCASSGWTRPETQYFGPGTRLLVL.

This clonotype appeared many times. V usage is TRBV5-1 and J usage is TRBJ2-1; D unclear. The ends were cut back, 0 bases at V and 11 bases at J, with 9 bases in the middle. Germline lookup yields CDR1 SGHRS and CDR2 YFSETQ. The CDR3 spans 12 residues. CDR3 in amino acids: CASSLVPLKQFF. CDR3 nucleotides: TGCGCCAGCAGCTTGGTACCCCTTAAGCAGTTCTTC.

This clonotype was seen a few times. The rearrangement joins TRBV27 to TRBJ2-1, with a possible D match to TRBD2 (5 bases). CDR3 length: 16 amino acids. Trimming shortened V by 0 bases and J by 9 bases, and 18 bases separated the two germline ends. CDR1 and CDR2 from the germline V gene are MNHEY and SMNVEV (reference sequence). Here the CDR3 reads CASSLSNRRAYLEQFF. CDR3 nucleotide sequence: TGTGCCAGCAGTTTATCGAATAGGCGGGCCTATCTTGAGCAGTTCTTC.

The genes are TRBV12-3 or TRBV12-4 and TRBJ1-4, with TRBD1 matching 10 bases. Trimming removed 6 bases from V and 6 bases from J; junction bases left unmatched: 1. The CDR3 has 13 amino acids. The CDR3 DNA follows: TGTGCCAGCAGCGGGACAGGGGATGAAAAACTGTTTTTT. This gives the protein CASSGTGDEKLFF.

The chain combines TRBV7-2 with TRBJ2-7; D gene ambiguous. Trimming stripped 1 base from V and 2 bases from J, with 9 bases between. This CDR3 comprises 14 residues. Germline CDR1 SGHTA, CDR2 FQGNSA. Here the CDR3 DNA reads TGTGCCAGCAGCTTAGTCACAGCTACCTACGAGCAGTACTTC. As protein: CASSLVTATYEQYF.

CDR3 protein: CSARDKGQGYEQYF. CDR3 nucleotide sequence: TGCAGTGCTAGAGATAAGGGACAGGGCTACGAGCAGTACTTC. The rearrangement joins TRBV20-1 to TRBJ2-7, with 9 positions matching TRBD1. Germline CDR1 reads DFQATT; CDR2 reads SNEGSKA (reference sequence). This CDR3 spans 14 amino acids. J was trimmed by 3 bases and V by 0 bases; bases with no gene match: 3.

This clonotype was counted a few times. The genes are TRBV7-2 and TRBJ1-1, with D perhaps matching TRBD1 (5 bases). V dropped 0 bases and J dropped 8 bases, with 7 bases sitting between them. The CDR3 covers 12 residues. CDR1 and CDR2 (germline): SGHTA, FQGNSA. The CDR3 spells CASSLANREAFF. In DNA, the CDR3 is TGTGCCAGCAGCTTAGCGAACAGGGAAGCTTTCTTT.

This chain joins TRBV9 and TRBJ2-1; D may be TRBD1 or TRBD2 (6 bases each). Trimming shortened V by 4 bases and J by 6 bases, and 23 bases separated the two germline ends. This CDR3 comprises 17 residues. Germline V gives CDR1 SGDLS, CDR2 YYNGEE. The CDR3 reads CASSIVGAGGVPNEQFF. The CDR3 DNA reads as TGTGCCAGCAGCATAGTGGGGGCAGGAGGGGTTCCCAATGAGCAGTTCTTC. The complete variable domain, with remaining parts taken from reference TRBV9 and TRBJ2-1, reads DSGVTQTPKHLITATGQRVTLRCSPRSGDLSVYWYQQSLDQGLQFLIQYYNGEERAKGNILERFSAQQFPDLHSELNLSSLELGDSALYFCASSIVGAGGVPNEQFFGPGTRLTVL.

The genes are TRBV29-1 and TRBJ2-5; TRBD1 matches 7 bases. The CDR3 contains 14 residues. Germline values: CDR1 SQVTM, CDR2 ANQGSEA. The V and J ends lost 4 bases and 11 bases, in that order; junction bases with no gene match: 16. CDR3 sequence reads: CSVGPQGVYNEQYF. CDR3 nucleotides: TGCAGCGTTGGACCCCAGGGGGTCTACAATGAGCAGTACTTC.

In DNA, the CDR3 is TGTGCCGGACAACGAGCCGGGACAGGGTACTACGAGCAGTACTTC. The encoded protein is CAGQRAGTGYYEQYF. This chain links TRBV28 with TRBJ2-7, with TRBD1 matching over 9 bases. The CDR3 has 15 amino acids. With V trimmed by 11 bases and J by 3 bases, 14 bases remained unmatched. The germline gives CDR1 MDHEN, CDR2 SYDVKM. Drawing the rest from reference TRBV28 and TRBJ2-7, the complete variable domain is DVKVTQSSRYLVKRTGEKVFLECVQDMDHENMFWYRQDPGLGLRLIYFSYDVKMKEKGDIPEGYSVSREKKERFSLILESASTNQTSMYLCAGQRAGTGYYEQYFGPGTRLTVT.

The J gene is TRBJ2-3, the V gene TRBV10-3; D possibly corresponds to TRBD1 (6 bases). Germline V gives CDR1 ENHRY, CDR2 SYGVKD. The germline V and J ends were trimmed by 4 bases and 4 bases, with 18 bases remaining between them. This CDR3 is built from 16 residues. The CDR3 loop is CAISGGNRDIPDTQYF. The CDR3 DNA is TGTGCCATCAGTGGAGGTAACAGGGATATTCCAGATACGCAGTATTTT.

V usage is TRBV12-3 or TRBV12-4 and J usage is TRBJ1-5, with D hard to call. CDR3 size: 15 residues. Trimming cost V 3 bases and J 5 bases, with 14 bases left between them. CDR3 DNA: TGTGCCAGCAGTTTGGACGCATCCAGGCATCAGCCCCAGCATTTT. Protein sequence: CASSLDASRHQPQHF.

The J gene is TRBJ2-7, the V gene TRBV29-1; TRBD2 might be the D (6 bases). Germline CDR1 and CDR2: SQVTM and ANQGSEA. The length of the CDR3 is 13 residues. The germline V and J ends were trimmed by 4 bases and 1 base, with 11 bases remaining between them. This CDR3 is CSVGGEASYEQYF. CDR3 bases: TGCAGCGTTGGGGGGGAAGCTTCCTACGAGCAGTACTTC.

The J gene is TRBJ2-7, the V gene TRBV14; D unresolved. The CDR3 has 12 amino acids. Germline CDR1 reads SGHDN; CDR2 reads FVKESK. V gave up 3 bases and J gave up 0 bases, with 3 bases separating them. The DNA for the CDR3 is TGTGCCAGCAGCCAGTTCTCCTACGAGCAGTACTTC. Its translation: CASSQFSYEQYF.

V usage is TRBV29-1 and J usage is TRBJ1-1; unclear D gene. The CDR3 covers 10 residues. V was trimmed by 7 bases and J by 6 bases, leaving 9 bases between them. Germline V CDR1 and CDR2: SQVTM, ANQGSEA. CDR3 protein: CSGGAAEAFF. CDR3 coding DNA: TGCAGCGGTGGCGCGGCTGAAGCTTTCTTT.

This clonotype was observed a handful of times. This rearrangement joins TRBV10-3 to TRBJ2-1, with D unclear. Trimming removed 7 bases at V and 6 bases at J, with 10 bases between. Germline V gene sequence: CDR1 ENHRY, CDR2 SYGVKD. This CDR3 is built from 12 residues. The DNA of the CDR3 is TGTGCCATCACCGGACGGCTCAATGAGCAGTTCTTC. Amino acid sequence: CAITGRLNEQFF.

This clonotype was seen a handful of times. V usage is TRBV12-5 and J usage is TRBJ1-1, with 9 bases identical to TRBD1. This CDR3 is built from 13 residues. Germline CDR1 and CDR2: LGHNT and FRNRAP. J was trimmed by 1 base and V by 9 bases; bases with no gene match: 3. Here the CDR3 DNA reads TGTGCTAGCGAGGGACAGGGGAACACTGAAGCTTTCTTT. Encoded protein: CASEGQGNTEAFF.

The rearrangement uses TRBV7-9 and TRBJ2-7, with 12 nucleotides matching TRBD2. V shed 5 bases, J shed 4 bases, and the junction held 9 bases outside the gene matches. CDR3 length: 16 amino acids. Looked up from germline, CDR1 is SEHNR and CDR2 is FQNEAQ (reference sequence). The CDR3 nucleotides read TGTGCCAGCAGCCCTAGCGGGGGGGCCATAAGATACGAGCAGTACTTC. Encoded protein: CASSPSGGAIRYEQYF.

Notes on this clonotype: Without the conserved terminal phenylalanine or tryptophan, this CDR3 likely stems from a read error. The chain employs TRBV27 and TRBJ2-5, with 7 bases that match TRBD2. Trimming removed 5 bases from V and 7 bases from J; junction bases left unmatched: 10. Per germline, CDR1 MNHEY and CDR2 SMNVEV (reference sequence). The CDR3 totals 14 residues. The CDR3 sequence is CASSPRDYLGTQYL. For the CDR3, the DNA is TGTGCCAGCAGTCCCCGGGACTACCTGGGGACCCAGTACTTA.

This clonotype has only a few counts. J is TRBJ2-1 and V is TRBV5-1; D possibly uses TRBD1 or TRBD2 (6 bases each). The CDR3 is 15 residues long. Per germline, CDR1 SGHRS and CDR2 YFSETQ. Between the trimmed V and J ends, which lost 0 bases and 5 bases, there was a span of 12 bases. CDR3 sequence: CASSLGGAIDNEQFF. CDR3 sequence (DNA): TGCGCCAGCAGCTTGGGGGGGGCAATAGACAATGAGCAGTTCTTC. The full variable domain, its missing parts supplied by reference TRBV5-1 and TRBJ2-1, is KAGVTQTPRYLIKTRGQQVTLSCSPISGHRSVSWYQQTPGQGLQFLFEYFSETQRNKGNFPGRFSGRQFSNSRSEMNVSTLELGDSALYLCASSLGGAIDNEQFFGPGTRLTVL.

Comment on this clonotype: The junction differs from germline at one of its ends, possibly a read error. The gene calls are TRBV7-7 and TRBJ2-5; 7 bases match TRBD2. This CDR3 contains 15 residues. The germline V gene has CDR1 SSHAT and CDR2 FNYEAQ (reference sequence). The CDR3 protein is CASSLNIIAGETQYF. In DNA form, the CDR3 reads TGTGCTAGCAGCTTAAATATCATAGCGGGAGAGACCCAGTACTTC.

This clonotype was counted between two and nine times. The junction shows a germline mismatch at one end, possibly a read error. The rearrangement links TRBV15 to TRBJ2-5, with 8 bases lining up with TRBD1. The J call is doubtful: the DNA matches TRBJ2-7 better. Germline values: CDR1 LNHNV, CDR2 YYDKDF (reference sequence). The CDR3 is made up of 15 amino acids. The CDR3 reads CATGREQGGDYEQYF. For the CDR3, the DNA is TGTGCCACCGGCAGAGAACAGGGGGGCGACTACGAGCAGTACTTC.

The chain joins TRBV12-3 or TRBV12-4 to TRBJ2-4; unclear D gene. The J call may be faulty, since TRBJ2-7 better matches the DNA end. The CDR3 extends over 12 amino acids. CDR3 protein: CASADPTYEQYF. For the CDR3, the DNA is TGTGCCAGCGCAGATCCTACCTACGAGCAGTACTTC.

For this clonotype: Its ends do not fully match the called genes, so a read error is possible. The chain links TRBV12-3 or TRBV12-4 to TRBJ1-2; 7 positions agree with TRBD1. The CDR3 consists of 13 residues. The CDR3 nucleotides are TGCGCCAGCAGGTTAGCGCTAGGGGGCGGCTACACCTTC. Encoded protein: CASRLALGGGYTF.